Below are 23 T cell receptor beta chains sequenced from a single sample in a study of tumor-infiltrating lymphocytes in localized non-small cell lung cancer. TCRdb keeps only in-frame clones here, not all; method: immunoSEQ multiplex PCR. The sample records approximately 16,000 clones, 35% to 55% being singletons. The specimen sequenced was lung tumor tissue. These receptors were taken from a human donor with non-small cell lung cancer.

This clone has more than one count but fewer than ten. The genes are TRBV27 and TRBJ1-1, with a possible D match to TRBD1 (6 bases). The CDR3 extends over 14 amino acids. Germline lookup yields CDR1 MNHEY and CDR2 SMNVEV (reference sequence). The germline V and J ends were trimmed by 6 bases and 0 bases, with 11 bases remaining between them. The CDR3 bases are TGTGCCAGCAGCCTCGGGGGCCTGAACACTGAAGCTTTCTTT. This gives the protein CASSLGGLNTEAFF.

The chain links TRBV29-1 to TRBJ2-7; tentatively, D is TRBD1 or TRBD2 (5 bases each). This CDR3 contains 12 residues. Trimming took off 0 bases at V and 6 bases at J, with 9 bases between the two ends. CDR1 and CDR2 from the germline V gene are SQVTM and ANQGSEA. The CDR3 coding sequence is TGCAGCGTTGAAGATGCAGGGAGCGAGCAGTACTTC. Its protein product is CSVEDAGSEQYF.

V gene TRBV18 combines with J gene TRBJ2-1, with TRBD2 matching 9 bases. The CDR3 has 15 residues. The V gene end was trimmed by 1 base and the J gene end by 7 bases; junction bases not matched to a gene: 5. The germline CDR1 and CDR2 sequences are KGHSH and LQKENI. The CDR3 spells CASSPRAGGLNEQFF. The CDR3 DNA sequence: TGTGCCAGCTCACCACGGGCGGGGGGGCTTAATGAGCAGTTCTTC.

This clone appeared a few times. The rearrangement joins TRBV30 to TRBJ2-5; D is ambiguous. The CDR3 runs 14 residues. The germline gives CDR1 GTSNPN, CDR2 SVGIG (reference sequence). Trimming took 1 base from V and 4 from J, leaving 13 bases between them. As DNA, the CDR3 is TGTGCCTGGAGTGGGGTATGGGCAACAGAGACCCAGTACTTC. Residues: CAWSGVWATETQYF.

This clone was found a few times. This chain connects TRBV4-3 to TRBJ2-7; 7 bases map to TRBD1. In germline, CDR1 is LGHNA, CDR2 YSLEER. The CDR3 runs to 17 residues. The V gene end was trimmed by 4 bases and the J gene end by 3 bases; junction bases not matched to a gene: 15. As DNA, the CDR3 is TGCGCCAGCAGCCCGACCGATGAAGGGACAGCTCTCTACGAGCAGTACTTC. Protein: CASSPTDEGTALYEQYF.

The gene calls are TRBV2 and TRBJ2-5; D ambiguous. V was cut by 0 bases and J by 1 base, with 9 bases left in between. The CDR3 covers 15 residues. CDR1 and CDR2 from the germline V gene are SNHLY and FYNNEI. The CDR3 loop is CASSEARGGQETQYF. CDR3 in DNA: TGTGCCAGCAGTGAAGCGCGTGGCGGCCAAGAGACCCAGTACTTC.

This clone was found a few times. The chain uses TRBV5-4 and TRBJ2-1; a possible D gene is TRBD1 (6 bases). CDR3 length: 12 residues. CDR1 is SGHNT and CDR2 is YYREEE in the germline V gene (reference sequence). V lost 5 bases and J lost 6, with 9 bases in between. The CDR3 DNA is TGTGCCAGCAGGCAGGACAGCAATGAGCAGTTCTTC. Its protein is CASRQDSNEQFF.

Relative to its sample, this clone is medium-sized. The chain recombines TRBV5-4 with TRBJ1-6; D is unclear. V was pared by 0 bases and J by 0 bases, with 10 bases between. The length of the CDR3 is 17 residues. CDR1 is SGHNT and CDR2 is YYREEE in the germline V gene (reference sequence). The CDR3 protein is CASSLAGGSSYNSPLHF. The CDR3 nucleotides are TGTGCCAGCAGCTTGGCTGGCGGGAGCTCCTATAATTCACCCCTCCACTTT. The full variable domain, its missing parts supplied by reference TRBV5-4 and TRBJ1-6, is ETGVTQSPTHLIKTRGQQVTLRCSSQSGHNTVSWYQQALGQGPQFIFQYYREEENGRGNFPPRFSGLQFPNYSSELNVNALELDDSALYLCASSLAGGSSYNSPLHFGNGTRLTVT.

This clone was counted a few times. This chain uses TRBV19 with TRBJ2-3; no firm D call. Trimming stripped 1 base from V and 4 bases from J, with 12 bases between. Germline V gene sequence: CDR1 LNHDA, CDR2 SQIVND (reference sequence). The CDR3 consists of 15 residues. The CDR3 spells CASSIGGLGADTQYF. CDR3 DNA sequence: TGTGCCAGTAGTATAGGTGGGCTGGGCGCAGATACGCAGTATTTT.

Written as DNA, the CDR3 is TGTGCCAGCAGTGTATCCTTACAGGGGAACCTTTATGGCTACACCTTC. Residues: CASSVSLQGNLYGYTF. V usage is TRBV28 and J usage is TRBJ1-2; 7 nucleotides match TRBD1. Trimming removed 5 bases from V and 5 bases from J; junction bases left unmatched: 14. The CDR3 runs 16 residues. Germline V gene data show CDR1 as MDHEN and CDR2 as SYDVKM.

This chain uses TRBV5-5 with TRBJ2-7, with D maybe TRBD2 (5 bases). The CDR3 consists of 14 residues. Germline values: CDR1 SGHKS, CDR2 YYEKEE (reference sequence). V gave up 3 bases and J gave up 3 bases, with 13 bases separating them. The DNA of the CDR3 is TGTGCCAGCAGCTCCCGGGATTCGATCTACGAGCAGTACTTC. It codes for CASSSRDSIYEQYF.

This clone showed up many times. The chain joins TRBV28 to TRBJ1-2; TRBD1 matches 7 bases. This CDR3 contains 13 residues. Trimming at V came to 6 bases and at J to 2 bases, leaving 3 bases not matched to a gene. Germline CDR1 MDHEN, CDR2 SYDVKM. The CDR3 region has the DNA TGTGCCAGCAGACAACAGGGGAACTATGGCTACACCTTC. It codes for CASRQQGNYGYTF.

This clone has just a few counts. This chain uses TRBV5-8 with TRBJ2-6, with TRBD2 as a possible D gene (5 bases). V lost 2 bases and J 2 bases, leaving 8 bases between the germline ends. Germline V CDR1 and CDR2: SGHTS, YDEGEE. The CDR3 is made up of 15 amino acids. CDR3 nucleotide sequence: TGTGCCAGCAGCTTACTCGGGACTGGGGCCAACGTCCTGACTTTC. This codes for CASSLLGTGANVLTF. Looking up the rest from reference TRBV5-8 and TRBJ2-6 gives the full variable domain: EAGVTQSPTHLIKTRGQQATLRCSPISGHTSVYWYQQALGLGLQFLLWYDEGEERNRGNFPPRFSGRQFPNYSSELNVNALELEDSALYLCASSLLGTGANVLTFGAGSRLTVL.

The chain uses TRBV6-4 and TRBJ2-3; possibly TRBD1 or TRBD2 for D (6 bases each). The CDR3 spans 15 residues. Germline lookup yields CDR1 MRHNA and CDR2 SNTAGT. Trimming took off 3 bases at V and 2 bases at J, with 12 bases between the two ends. This chain's CDR3 is CASSEGGWDTDTQYF. As DNA, the CDR3 is TGTGCCAGCAGTGAGGGGGGCTGGGACACAGATACGCAGTATTTT.

There are a few counts of this clone. This chain connects TRBV15 to TRBJ2-7; perhaps TRBD1 as D (5 bases). The CDR3 has 16 residues. V gave up 0 bases and J gave up 6 bases, with 18 bases separating them. Germline values: CDR1 LNHNV, CDR2 YYDKDF (reference sequence). The DNA for the CDR3 is TGTGCCACCAGCAGAGATTTGGCAGGGCATTCTGGCGAGCAGTACTTC. This gives the protein CATSRDLAGHSGEQYF.

The chain has TRBV28 and TRBJ1-5; 7 bases align to TRBD1. This CDR3 spans 15 amino acids. CDR1 and CDR2 (germline): MDHEN, SYDVKM. J lost 4 bases, V lost 3 bases, and 6 bases had no gene match. The CDR3 loop reads CASSLGQGGNQPQHF. CDR3 sequence (DNA): TGTGCCAGCAGTTTGGGGCAGGGGGGGAATCAGCCCCAGCATTTT.

This clone was observed a few times. The chain uses TRBV28 and TRBJ2-5, with D possibly being TRBD2 (7 bases). CDR3 size: 14 residues. The V gene lost 3 bases and the J gene lost 5 bases, with 13 bases spanning the gap. The germline V gene encodes CDR1 MDHEN and CDR2 SYDVKM. CDR3 protein: CASSLGGAGETQYF. The CDR3 nucleotides read TGTGCCAGCAGTTTGGGGGGGGCGGGTGAGACCCAGTACTTC.

This clone was seen ten or more times. The J gene is TRBJ1-1, the V gene TRBV7-8; D unclear. The length of the CDR3 is 14 residues. The germline gives CDR1 SGHVS, CDR2 FQNEAQ. V lost 3 bases and J 5 bases, leaving 13 bases between the germline ends. CDR3 DNA: TGTGCCAGCAGCTTTTTACAGTTAGAGACTGAAGCTTTCTTT. This sequence encodes CASSFLQLETEAFF.

The chain is built from TRBV5-1 and TRBJ2-3; D ambiguous. V was pared by 5 bases and J by 3 bases, with 4 bases between. Germline CDR1 SGHRS, CDR2 YFSETQ. This CDR3 has 11 amino acids. The chain's CDR3 is CASRLTDTQYF. As DNA, the CDR3 is TGCGCCAGCAGGTTAACAGATACGCAGTATTTT.

The chain links TRBV9 to TRBJ1-6, with a possible D match to TRBD1 (5 bases). The CDR3 is 14 amino acids. Trimming removed 3 bases at V and 7 bases at J, with 11 bases between. Germline lookup yields CDR1 SGDLS and CDR2 YYNGEE. CDR3 nucleotides: TGTGCCAGCAGCGGAGGGGAGGCGAATTCACCCCTCCACTTT. Its translation: CASSGGEANSPLHF.

This clone was found a few times. The rearrangement links TRBV7-9 to TRBJ2-5; D not certain. This CDR3 has 15 amino acids. Trimming cost V 2 bases and J 3 bases, with 13 bases left between them. From germline, CDR1 is SEHNR and CDR2 FQNEAQ (reference sequence). CDR3 protein: CASSLWIGQEETQYF. The CDR3 DNA reads TGTGCCAGCAGCTTATGGATAGGGCAAGAAGAGACCCAGTACTTC.

This clone was observed a handful of times. The chain is built from TRBV18 and TRBJ1-1; 7 nucleotides line up with TRBD1. Trimming took 4 bases from V and 4 from J; bases not matched to a gene: 6. The germline V gene encodes CDR1 KGHSH and CDR2 LQKENI. This CDR3 has 14 amino acids. For the CDR3, the DNA is TGTGCCAGCTCACTCGGACAGGTGGGCACTGAAGCTTTCTTT. Translated: CASSLGQVGTEAFF.

The chain joins TRBV6-6 to TRBJ1-5, with D possibly matching TRBD1 (6 bases). V shed 4 bases and J shed 2 bases, with 9 bases lying between them. Looked up from germline, CDR1 is MNHNY and CDR2 is SVGAGI (reference sequence). The CDR3 runs 14 residues. Here the CDR3 DNA reads TGTGCCAGCAGTTCAAGGGGGGGCAATCAGCCCCAGCATTTT. Its protein is CASSSRGGNQPQHF.